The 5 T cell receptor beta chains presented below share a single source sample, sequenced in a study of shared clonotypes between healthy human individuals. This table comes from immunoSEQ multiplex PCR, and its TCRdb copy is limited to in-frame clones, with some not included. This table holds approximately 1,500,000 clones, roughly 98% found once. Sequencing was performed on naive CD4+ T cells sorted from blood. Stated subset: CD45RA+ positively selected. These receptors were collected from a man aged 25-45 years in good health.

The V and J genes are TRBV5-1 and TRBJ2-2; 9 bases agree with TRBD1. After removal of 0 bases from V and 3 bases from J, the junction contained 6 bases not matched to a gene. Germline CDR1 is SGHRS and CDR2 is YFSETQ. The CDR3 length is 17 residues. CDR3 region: CASSLAPDRGYTGELFF. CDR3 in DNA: TGCGCCAGCAGCTTGGCCCCGGACAGGGGATACACCGGGGAGCTGTTTTTT.

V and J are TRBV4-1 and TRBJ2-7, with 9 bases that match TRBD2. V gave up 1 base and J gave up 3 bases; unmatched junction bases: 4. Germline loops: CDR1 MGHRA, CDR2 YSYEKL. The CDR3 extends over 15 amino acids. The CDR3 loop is CASSQGTSEYYEQYF. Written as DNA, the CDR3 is TGCGCCAGCAGCCAAGGGACTAGCGAATACTACGAGCAGTACTTC.

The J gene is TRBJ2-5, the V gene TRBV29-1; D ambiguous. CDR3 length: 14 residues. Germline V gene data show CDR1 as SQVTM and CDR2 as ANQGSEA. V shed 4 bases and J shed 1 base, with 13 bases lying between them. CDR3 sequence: CSVGSGGIQETQYF. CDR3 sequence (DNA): TGCAGCGTTGGTTCGGGTGGAATCCAAGAGACCCAGTACTTC. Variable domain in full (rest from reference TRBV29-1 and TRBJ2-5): SAVISQKPSRDICQRGTSLTIQCQVDSQVTMMFWYRQQPGQSLTLIATANQGSEATYESGFVIDKFPISRPNLTFSTLTVSNMSPEDSSIYLCSVGSGGIQETQYFGPGTRLLVL.

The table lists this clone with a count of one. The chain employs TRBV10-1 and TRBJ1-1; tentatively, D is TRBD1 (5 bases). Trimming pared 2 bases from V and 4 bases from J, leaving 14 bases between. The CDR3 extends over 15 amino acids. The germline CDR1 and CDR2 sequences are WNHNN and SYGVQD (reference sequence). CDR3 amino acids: CASSETRVGATEAFF. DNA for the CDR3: TGCGCCAGCAGTGAGACCAGGGTTGGTGCCACTGAAGCTTTCTTT.

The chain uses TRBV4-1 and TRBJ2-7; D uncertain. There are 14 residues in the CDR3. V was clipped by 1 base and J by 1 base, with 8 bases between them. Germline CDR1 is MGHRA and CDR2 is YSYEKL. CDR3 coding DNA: TGCGCCAGCAGCCAAGGGTCGGTTTCCTACGAGCAGTACTTC. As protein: CASSQGSVSYEQYF.